These T cell receptor beta chains were read from a single sample in a study of cytotoxic CD8 clonotypes in ibrutinib-treated CLL. Assay: immunoSEQ multiplex PCR; the TCRdb copy retains only in-frame clones and omits some. The sample records 20,000 to 25,000 clones, 65% to 80% being singletons. This material consisted of PBMCs, taken after 12 months of ibrutinib treatment. The receptors here all came from a human donor with chronic lymphocytic leukemia. CDR3s include the opening cysteine and the closing phenylalanine or tryptophan. The D gene is left open where the match is weak. Size is omitted from some rows. Given values are once, few, many or a class for expanded clones.

size,V,J,D,CDR3,DNA
NA,TRBV27,TRBJ1-6,NA,CASTTGNNSPLHF,TGTGCCAGCACAACGGGGAATAATTCACCCCTCCACTTT
many,TRBV28,TRBJ2-7,NA,CASSPGEGQVSYEQYF,TGTGCCAGCAGCCCTGGGGAGGGACAGGTCTCCTACGAGCAGTACTTC
NA,TRBV4-3,TRBJ2-3,NA,CASSQEWRSDTQYF,TGCGCCAGCAGCCAAGAATGGCGGTCAGATACGCAGTATTTT
medium-sized,TRBV2,TRBJ2-1,TRBD2,CASSILAGGYNEQFF,TGTGCCAGCAGTATTCTAGCGGGGGGTTACAATGAGCAGTTCTTC
NA,TRBV28,TRBJ2-7,NA,CATRRAGATYEQYF,TGTGCCACCAGGCGAGCAGGGGCGACCTACGAGCAGTACTTC
few,TRBV4-3,TRBJ2-1,NA,CASSQDLRGLGEQFF,TGCGCCAGCAGCCAAGATCTCCGGGGCCTGGGTGAGCAGTTCTTC
NA,TRBV18,TRBJ2-1,TRBD1,CASSLRPGTGVGNEQFF,TGTGCCAGCTCACTTCGACCCGGGACAGGGGTAGGCAATGAGCAGTTCTTC
NA,TRBV25-1,TRBJ1-4,NA,CASSEPRGGTEKLFF,TGTGCCAGCAGTGAGCCCAGGGGAGGGACTGAAAAACTGTTTTTT
NA,TRBV30,TRBJ2-2,NA,CAWSVLGLYWTGELFF,TGTGCCTGGAGTGTACTGGGGTTGTATTGGACCGGGGAGCTGTTTTTT
NA,TRBV6-6,TRBJ1-4,NA,CASSWAGATNEKLFF,TGTGCCAGCAGTTGGGCAGGGGCAACTAATGAAAAACTGTTTTTT
NA,TRBV30,TRBJ1-1,NA,CAWSGLAGRRTEAFF,TGTGCCTGGAGTGGACTGGCGGGGCGCCGGACTGAAGCTTTCTTT
few,TRBV2,TRBJ1-2,TRBD1,CASRGQGAGYGYTF,TGTGCCAGCAGAGGACAGGGGGCAGGGTATGGCTACACCTTC
NA,TRBV6-1,TRBJ2-7,NA,CATSTDGYEQYF,TGTGCCACTTCTACCGACGGCTACGAGCAGTACTTC
NA,TRBV29-1,TRBJ1-5,NA,CSVVQGNQPQHF,TGCAGCGTTGTACAGGGCAATCAGCCCCAGCATTTT
NA,TRBV5-4,TRBJ2-2,NA,CASSSRAGFNTGELFF,TGTGCCAGCAGCAGTAGGGCGGGATTTAACACCGGGGAGCTGTTTTTT
NA,TRBV5-5,TRBJ2-7,NA,CASSLGVRSYEQYF,TGTGCCAGCAGCTTGGGAGTTCGATCCTACGAGCAGTACTTC
once,TRBV11-2,TRBJ2-5,NA,CASSLRRQGSETQYF,TGTGCCAGCAGCTTAAGACGGCAAGGGAGCGAGACCCAGTACTTC
medium-sized,TRBV4-1,TRBJ2-3,TRBD1,CASSQEPQTGAFLTQYF,TGCGCCAGCAGCCAAGAACCCCAGACAGGGGCATTTCTTACGCAGTATTTT
NA,TRBV11-1,TRBJ2-5,TRBD1,CASSPRDRGDSQYF,TGTGCCAGCAGTCCCCGGGACAGGGGTGATTCTCAGTACTTC
hyperexpanded,TRBV19,TRBJ2-7,NA,CASSIFGEQYF,TGTGCCAGTAGTATTTTCGGCGAGCAGTACTTC
NA,TRBV7-2,TRBJ2-3,NA,CASSREVGTQYF,TGTGCCAGCAGCCGGGAAGTGGGTACGCAGTATTTT
NA,TRBV6-1,TRBJ2-5,NA,CASRGAGRQRETQYF,TGTGCCAGCAGGGGCGCGGGGCGCCAACGGGAGACCCAGTACTTC
NA,TRBV5-6,TRBJ2-7,NA,CASSLLINYEQYF,TGTGCCAGCAGCCTCCTAATAAATTACGAGCAGTACTTC
NA,TRBV18,TRBJ2-7,NA,CASSLLGEFREQYF,TGTGCCAGCTCATTGCTGGGAGAGTTCCGCGAGCAGTACTTC
NA,TRBV30,TRBJ2-7,NA,CAWSGGAYEQYF,TGTGCCTGGAGTGGAGGAGCCTACGAGCAGTACTTC
NA,TRBV30,TRBJ1-3,TRBD1,CAWKNLQGASGNTIYF,TGTGCCTGGAAGAATCTACAGGGGGCGTCCGGAAACACCATATATTTT
NA,TRBV5-1,TRBJ2-1,NA,CASSLGQLSSLDEQFF,TGCGCCAGCAGCTTGGGGCAGCTATCGTCGTTGGATGAGCAGTTCTTC
NA,TRBV5-1,TRBJ2-1,NA,CASSPGQESYNEQFF,TGCGCCAGCAGCCCGGGCCAGGAGAGCTACAATGAGCAGTTCTTC
NA,TRBV19,TRBJ1-1,NA,CASTFGRGAFF,TGTGCCAGTACCTTCGGGCGGGGAGCTTTCTTT
NA,TRBV7-2,TRBJ1-6,NA,CASSLGSSYNSPLHF,TGTGCCAGCAGCTTAGGGAGCTCCTATAATTCACCCCTCCACTTT
few,TRBV5-1,TRBJ2-1,NA,CASSLQPREDNEQFF,TGCGCCAGCAGCTTGCAGCCCAGGGAGGACAATGAGCAGTTCTTC
NA,TRBV9,TRBJ2-1,NA,CASNGGGQVAYNEQFF,TGTGCCAGCAACGGGGGAGGACAGGTCGCCTACAATGAGCAGTTCTTC
once,TRBV4-1,TRBJ2-7,TRBD2,CASSRITGTRLNEQYF,TGCGCCAGCAGCCGCATCACCGGGACTAGGCTAAACGAGCAGTACTTC
once,TRBV15,TRBJ2-7,TRBD2,CATSTTSGDGYEQYF,TGTGCCACCAGCACAACTAGCGGGGATGGGTACGAGCAGTACTTC
NA,TRBV28,TRBJ1-4,NA,CASSFPSANEKLFF,TGTGCCAGCAGTTTCCCTAGCGCGAACGAAAAACTGTTTTTT
few,TRBV9,TRBJ2-7,NA,CASSPSPGRAEQYF,TGTGCCAGCAGCCCCTCCCCTGGAAGGGCAGAGCAGTACTTC
NA,TRBV2,TRBJ1-5,NA,CASTGPIRRGSNQPQHF,TGTGCCAGCACTGGTCCCATAAGAAGAGGTAGCAATCAGCCCCAGCATTTT
NA,TRBV9,TRBJ2-1,TRBD2,CASSFQAQRGNEQFF,TGTGCCAGCAGCTTCCAGGCTCAGCGGGGGAATGAGCAGTTCTTC
NA,TRBV7-9,TRBJ1-5,TRBD1,CASSPWRGQGNQPQHF,TGTGCCAGCAGCCCGTGGAGGGGACAGGGGAATCAGCCCCAGCATTTT
few,TRBV6-5,TRBJ1-1,NA,CASLGGAMNTEAFF,TGTGCCAGCCTGGGAGGGGCTATGAACACTGAAGCTTTCTTT
NA,TRBV20-1,TRBJ1-1,NA,CRGTENTEAFF,TGCAGGGGAACTGAGAACACTGAAGCTTTCTTT
NA,TRBV2,TRBJ2-2,TRBD1,CASTWDSANTGELFF,TGTGCCAGCACCTGGGACAGCGCGAACACCGGGGAGCTGTTTTTT
NA,TRBV18,TRBJ2-1,NA,CASSPREDNEQFF,TGTGCCAGCTCACCACGGGAAGACAATGAGCAGTTCTTC
NA,TRBV9,TRBJ1-6,NA,CASSVVDSQNSPLHF,TGTGCCAGCAGCGTAGTGGACAGCCAAAATTCACCCCTCCACTTT
NA,TRBV28,TRBJ1-6,TRBD1,CASISGTGASPLHF,TGTGCCAGCATCTCCGGGACAGGGGCCTCACCCCTCCACTTT
NA,TRBV7-6,TRBJ2-7,TRBD1,CASTRTGSSYEQYF,TGTGCCAGCACCAGGACAGGGAGCTCCTACGAGCAGTACTTC
few,TRBV28,TRBJ2-7,TRBD1,CASSLSFYRGYHEQYF,TGTGCCAGCAGTTTATCCTTCTACAGGGGCTACCACGAGCAGTACTTC